This T cell receptor (beta chain) comes out of a study of T cell repertoires in cytomegalovirus infection. Study results and caveats: Carriers of CMV plus the relevant HLA were identified by cumulative public TCR beta family frequency. In two of eight donors, the top clonotype was HLA-C-restricted CMV-specific.

TCRdb redid the calling of the reads with MiXCR, one entry per CDR3 protein. In the table there are some 800,000 distinct CDR3 sequences, about 27% of which are singletons. About this clonotype itself: Its antigen is as yet unknown.

This CDR3 region has 18 residues. CDR1 is SGHVS and CDR2 is FNYEAQ in the germline V gene. J lost 4 bases, V lost 3 bases, and 14 bases had no gene match. This material consisted of cultured CD8+ T cells from PBMCs, taken from culture after CMV antigen stimulation. The genes are TRBV7-6 and TRBJ2-5; 10 bases line up with TRBD1. This receptor was taken from a human donor in good health (CMV status not recorded). Some clones in this sample may be carry-over from other donors' samples. The CDR3: CASSLNPGQGSPRETQYF. DNA for the CDR3: TGTGCCAGCAGCTTGAACCCGGGACAGGGGTCTCCCCGAGAGACCCAGTACTTC.